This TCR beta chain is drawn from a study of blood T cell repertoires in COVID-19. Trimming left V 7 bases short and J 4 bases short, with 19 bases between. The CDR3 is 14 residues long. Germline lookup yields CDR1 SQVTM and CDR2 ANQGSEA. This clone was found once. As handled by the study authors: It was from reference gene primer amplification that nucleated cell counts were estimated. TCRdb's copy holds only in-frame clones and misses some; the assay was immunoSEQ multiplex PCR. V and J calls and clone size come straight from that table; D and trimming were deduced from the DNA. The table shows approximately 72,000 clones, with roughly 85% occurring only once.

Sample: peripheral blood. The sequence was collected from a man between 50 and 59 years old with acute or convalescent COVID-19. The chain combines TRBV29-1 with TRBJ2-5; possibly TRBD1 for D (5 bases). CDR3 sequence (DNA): TGCAGCGCTCCCCAGGGCTTAGGGCCAGAGACCCAGTACTTC. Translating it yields CSAPQGLGPETQYF.